This T cell receptor beta chain was recorded in a study of T cells in Graves' hyperthyroidism and ophthalmopathy. Overall study: Sampling of peripheral blood happened at initial diagnosis, prior to any treatment.

The CDR3 spans 15 residues. The germline CDR1 and CDR2 sequences are DFQATT and SNEGSKA (reference sequence). Trimming took 1 base from V and 5 from J; bases not matched to a gene: 5. Regarding the study as a whole: Patients with ophthalmopathy were separated from those with stable hyperthyroidism by a 13 V-J model. Clonotypes that were expanded in thyroid above 0.001 mostly appeared in blood too.

This clonotype appeared a few times. What it recognizes is unknown. Among the patients, aged 18 to 65, hyperthyroidism was newly diagnosed and had lasted under 2 months. Authors of the study amplified TCR beta CDR3 regions from RNA transcripts. Carried out on the TCR CDR3, a first-round RT-PCR used the HTBI primer set. TCRdb reanalysed the multiplex PCR reads using MiXCR and keeps one entry per CDR3 protein. The sample has approximately 590,000 distinct CDR3 sequences, approximately 15% seen once. The rearrangement uses TRBV20-1 and TRBJ2-1; TRBD2 aligns across 10 bases. Sequences were obtained from blood. The sequence was collected from a woman in her 30s with Graves' hyperthyroidism. The CDR3 DNA follows: TGCAGTGCTAGAGTACCCGGACTAGCGGACAATGAGCAGTTCTTC. This translates into CSARVPGLADNEQFF.